This T cell receptor beta chain was recovered during a study of blood T cells in healthy people across ages. Study overall: T cells yielded about one barcoded beta molecule per two cells through template switching. General study findings and limits: Unsorted PBMCs ruled out conclusive naive versus antigen-experienced comparison.

This CDR3 region has 16 residues. Germline V lookup: CDR1 MNHEY, CDR2 SVGEGT. A second PCR of 7 to 11 cycles used a sample-barcoded 5' primer and a J-beta primer mix. Each cDNA molecule was tagged by a template-switch adaptor that had 12 random nucleotides. One entry per CDR3 protein, called by TCRdb with MiXCR from the 5' RACE reads. The sample includes 1.5 million to 2 million distinct CDR3 sequences, 28% of them seen just once. As concerns this clonotype: The antigen remains unidentified. A read error may produce the germline difference seen at one junction end.

The sample taken for sequencing was blood. The chain carries TRBV6-2 or TRBV6-3 and TRBJ2-1, with 9 bases aligning to TRBD2. This TCR was sampled from a woman aged 25 to 39 in good health. The CDR3 region has the DNA TGTGCCAGCAGTTCGGCCCTAGCGGGGCCATACGATGATCAGTTCTTC. Residues: CASSSALAGPYDDQFF.